What follows describes a single T cell receptor (beta chain). This entry belongs to a study of blood T cells in healthy people across ages. Study background: Template-switching capture recovered about one barcoded beta molecule per two T cells.

This CDR3 region has 17 residues. J gave up 4 bases and V 3 bases, and 12 bases lay outside the gene matches. The germline V gene has CDR1 SEHNR and CDR2 FQNEAQ (reference sequence). PCR was performed a second time for about 7 to 11 cycles using a sample-barcoded 5' primer and a J-beta primer mix. Each CDR3 protein gets one entry after TCRdb re-called the 5' RACE reads with MiXCR. The sample lists 800,000 to 950,000 distinct CDR3 sequences, roughly 48% occurring once. This sequence was found in a man aged 25-40 years in good health. This rearrangement joins TRBV7-9 to TRBJ1-2, with 9 nucleotides matching TRBD1. Sequenced material: blood. The CDR3 protein is CASSLGGQGLFGYGYTF. In DNA form, the CDR3 reads TGTGCCAGCAGCTTGGGGGGACAGGGTCTTTTTGGCTATGGCTACACCTTC.